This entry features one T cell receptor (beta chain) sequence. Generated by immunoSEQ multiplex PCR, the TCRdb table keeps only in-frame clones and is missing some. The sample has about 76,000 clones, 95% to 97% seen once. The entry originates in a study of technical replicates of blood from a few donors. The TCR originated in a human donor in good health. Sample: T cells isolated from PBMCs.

CDR3 coding DNA: TGCGCCAGCAGCCAAGTAGGGGTTATGATCACTGAAGCTTTCTTT. Translating it yields CASSQVGVMITEAFF. V usage is TRBV4-1 and J usage is TRBJ1-1, with D perhaps matching TRBD1 (5 bases). CDR3 length equals 15 residues. V lost 1 base to trimming and J lost 4 bases, with 13 bases between them. Looked up from germline, CDR1 is MGHRA and CDR2 is YSYEKL.